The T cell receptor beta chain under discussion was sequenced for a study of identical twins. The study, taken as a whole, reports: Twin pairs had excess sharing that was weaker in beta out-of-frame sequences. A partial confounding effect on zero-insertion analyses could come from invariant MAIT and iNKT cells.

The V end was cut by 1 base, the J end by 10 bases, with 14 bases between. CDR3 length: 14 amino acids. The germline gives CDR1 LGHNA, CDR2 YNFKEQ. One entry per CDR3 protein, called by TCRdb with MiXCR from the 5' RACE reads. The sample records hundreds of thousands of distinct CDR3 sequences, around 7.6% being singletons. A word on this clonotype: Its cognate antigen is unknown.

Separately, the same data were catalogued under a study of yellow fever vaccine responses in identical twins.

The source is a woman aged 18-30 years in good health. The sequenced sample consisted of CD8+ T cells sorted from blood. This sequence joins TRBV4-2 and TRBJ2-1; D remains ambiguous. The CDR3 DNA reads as TGTGCCAGCAGCCAAGGTCTGGCTTTCGAGGAGCAGTTCTTC. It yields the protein CASSQGLAFEEQFF.